The next 15 T cell receptor beta chains were all read from a single sample in a study of T cell repertoires in cytomegalovirus infection. In TCRdb, the reads were re-called with MiXCR into one record per CDR3 protein. Of 160,000 or so distinct CDR3 sequences listed, around 20% are singletons. Material for sequencing was PBMCs. Every receptor here comes from a human donor in good health (CMV status not recorded). Some clones in this sample may be carry-over from other donors' samples.

V gene TRBV24-1 combines with J gene TRBJ1-6; D is uncertain. V lost 3 bases, J lost 7 bases, and 6 bases lay in between. Germline CDR1 reads KGHDR; CDR2 reads SFDVKD. The CDR3 contains 13 residues. For the CDR3, the DNA is TGTGCCACCAGTGATGGAGGCAATTCACCCCTCCACTTT. Protein: CATSDGGNSPLHF.

The V gene is TRBV7-6, the J gene TRBJ2-1; tentatively, D is TRBD2 (5 bases). Germline V lookup: CDR1 SGHVS, CDR2 FNYEAQ. This CDR3 is 13 amino acids long. The V and J ends lost 3 bases and 3 bases respectively, with 6 bases between them. CDR3 sequence (DNA): TGTGCCAGCAGCTTTACTAGCTACAATGAGCAGTTCTTC. This sequence encodes CASSFTSYNEQFF.

The J gene is TRBJ1-1, the V gene TRBV19; possible D gene TRBD1, 5 bases. The germline V and J ends were trimmed by 2 bases and 8 bases, with 15 bases remaining between them. Germline CDR1 and CDR2: LNHDA and SQIVND (reference sequence). This CDR3 contains 14 residues. The CDR3 is CASSIPPGQGEAFF. Here the CDR3 DNA reads TGTGCCAGTAGTATACCCCCAGGGCAAGGAGAAGCTTTCTTT. Based on the CDR3 plus reference TRBV19 and TRBJ1-1, the full variable domain is DGGITQSPKYLFRKEGQNVTLSCEQNLNHDAMYWYRQDPGQGLRLIYYSQIVNDFQKGDIAEGYSVSREKKESFPLTVTSAQKNPTAFYLCASSIPPGQGEAFFGQGTRLTVV.

This clonotype was detected ten times or more. The chain links TRBV7-2 to TRBJ2-2; the D call may be TRBD1 or TRBD2 (6 bases each). The CDR3 runs to 16 residues. Deletions cut 1 base from V and 3 bases from J, with 12 bases between. Germline V gene sequence: CDR1 SGHTA, CDR2 FQGNSA. The CDR3 sequence: CASSLVARGHTGELFF. Written as DNA, the CDR3 is TGTGCCAGCAGCTTAGTGGCCCGGGGGCACACCGGGGAGCTGTTTTTT.

In this sample, this clonotype turned up a few times. The V and J genes are TRBV19 and TRBJ2-4; 8 positions match TRBD1. Losses at the gene ends were 5 bases for V and 5 bases for J; bases not matched to a gene: 2. The CDR3 is made up of 13 amino acids. Germline V gene lookup returns CDR1 LNHDA and CDR2 SQIVND (reference sequence). Written as DNA, the CDR3 is TGTGCCAGTAGTGACAGGGGACAAAACATTCAGTACTTC. The encoded protein is CASSDRGQNIQYF.

This clonotype was counted many times. CDR3 nucleotide sequence: TGTGCCAGCAGTCCATACGGGTCCAACACTGAAGCTTTCTTT. Amino acid sequence: CASSPYGSNTEAFF. The gene calls are TRBV27 and TRBJ1-1; D call uncertain. CDR1 MNHEY and CDR2 SMNVEV come from the germline V gene (reference sequence). Between the trimmed V and J ends, which lost 5 bases and 2 bases, there was a span of 12 bases. The length of the CDR3 is 14 residues.

This clonotype came up a few times. The J gene is TRBJ2-7, the V gene TRBV28; tentatively, D is TRBD1 (7 bases). Trimming removed 4 bases from V and 2 bases from J, with 18 bases in between. The CDR3 has 16 amino acids. Germline V gene lookup returns CDR1 MDHEN and CDR2 SYDVKM. The CDR3, as DNA: TGTGCCAGCAGTTCAGTCGGAGGGGGCCGTACCTACGAGCAGTACTTC. Translation: CASSSVGGGRTYEQYF.

This clonotype has more than one count but fewer than ten. The DNA of the CDR3 is TGTGCCAGCAGCTTACCGGGGAGTGAAAAACTGTTTTTT. Protein sequence: CASSLPGSEKLFF. This chain joins TRBV7-6 and TRBJ1-4; D is unclear. Trimming took off 2 bases at V and 7 bases at J, with 8 bases between the two ends. Germline lookup yields CDR1 SGHVS and CDR2 FNYEAQ. This CDR3 spans 13 amino acids.

There are many counts of this clonotype. This chain connects TRBV7-2 to TRBJ2-2; 7 bases are shared with TRBD2. V trimming: 3 bases; J trimming: 4 bases; junction bases outside the gene matches: 5. In germline, CDR1 is SGHTA, CDR2 FQGNSA. This CDR3 region has 15 residues. The CDR3: CASSLGGPVTGELFF. The CDR3 DNA reads as TGTGCCAGCAGCTTGGGAGGGCCCGTCACCGGGGAGCTGTTTTTT.

V and J are TRBV2 and TRBJ1-1; D is unclear. The V gene lost 3 bases and the J gene lost 1 base, with 6 bases spanning the gap. CDR3 length: 13 residues. CDR1 and CDR2 (germline): SNHLY, FYNNEI. Written as DNA, the CDR3 is TGTGCCAGCAGTGACGGCGGGAACACTGAAGCTTTCTTT. Amino acid sequence: CASSDGGNTEAFF.

There are many counts of this clonotype. The rearrangement joins TRBV12-3 or TRBV12-4 to TRBJ2-7, with D perhaps given as TRBD1 or TRBD2 (5 bases each). The CDR3 contains 15 residues. Between the trimmed V and J ends, which lost 3 bases and 0 bases, there was a span of 12 bases. The CDR3 region is CASSLWGTHSYEQYF. In DNA, the CDR3 is TGTGCCAGCAGTTTGTGGGGGACCCACTCCTACGAGCAGTACTTC.

This clonotype showed up just a few times. This chain joins TRBV7-2 and TRBJ2-6; perhaps TRBD1 as D (6 bases). The CDR3 has 18 residues. Trimming shortened V by 5 bases and J by 2 bases, and 19 bases separated the two germline ends. Germline values: CDR1 SGHTA, CDR2 FQGNSA. Here the CDR3 reads CASSPNHLQGTGANVLTF. CDR3 nucleotide sequence: TGTGCCAGCAGCCCAAATCACCTCCAGGGGACTGGGGCCAACGTCCTGACTTTC. Supplemented by reference TRBV7-2 and TRBJ2-6, the full variable domain reads GAGVSQSPSNKVTEKGKDVELRCDPISGHTALYWYRQSLGQGLEFLIYFQGNSAPDKSGLPSDRFSAERTGGSVSTLTIQRTQQEDSAVYLCASSPNHLQGTGANVLTFGAGSRLTVL.

The gene calls are TRBV30 and TRBJ2-6; D is unresolved. The V and J ends lost 1 base and 0 bases respectively, with 7 bases between them. CDR3 length: 15 amino acids. Germline V CDR1 and CDR2: GTSNPN, SVGIG (reference sequence). CDR3: CAWSDPSSGANVLTF. For the CDR3, the DNA is TGTGCCTGGAGTGACCCCAGCTCTGGGGCCAACGTCCTGACTTTC.

This clonotype occurred many times. The rearrangement links TRBV7-2 to TRBJ2-6, with D unclear. Germline CDR1 and CDR2: SGHTA and FQGNSA. Trimming pared 1 base from V and 2 bases from J, leaving 6 bases between. CDR3 length: 15 residues. The CDR3 coding sequence is TGTGCCAGCAGCTTAGAGTCTGCTGGGGCCAACGTCCTGACTTTC. Amino acids: CASSLESAGANVLTF.

The gene calls are TRBV3-1 and TRBJ1-1; TRBD1 agrees at 10 bases. The CDR3 runs 15 residues. Trimming at V came to 0 bases and at J to 6 bases, leaving 4 bases not matched to a gene. The V gene's germline CDR1 is LGHDT and CDR2 YNNKEL (reference sequence). The CDR3 bases are TGTGCCAGCAGCCAAGAAGGGACAGGGGTCCCTGAAGCTTTCTTT. Its translation is CASSQEGTGVPEAFF.